These 16 T cell receptor beta chains share one sample of origin, sequenced in a study of vaccination effects on CD4 cells after COVID-19. These receptors' targets are unknown. Peptide-pool stimulation followed by sequencing identified expanded antigen-specific CD4+ clonotypes in the ViraFEST assay. Isolating CD4+ T cells followed more than eight days of culture. Everyone in the study got two shots of either the BNT162b2 or mRNA-1273 vaccine. The data were produced by immunoSEQ multiplex PCR, yet TCRdb's version contains in-frame clones alone and is incomplete. The table has tens of thousands of clones, roughly 80% seen once. This material consisted of CD4+ T cells from PBMCs cultured with HCoV-OC43 spike peptides, taken after COVID-19 vaccination. Stated subset: HCoV-OC43 spike overlapping peptide pool stimulation. The source of these receptors is a human donor who received a COVID-19 vaccine.

The chain has TRBV29-1 and TRBJ1-4, with a tentative D call TRBD1 (5 bases). The CDR3 runs 14 residues. Germline CDR1 SQVTM, CDR2 ANQGSEA. The V gene lost 7 bases and the J gene lost 5 bases, with 17 bases spanning the gap. DNA of the CDR3: TGCAGCGGCCGGGGGGGGATGCTGAATGAAAAACTGTTTTTT. It yields the protein CSGRGGMLNEKLFF. The variable domain in full, with the rest retrieved from reference TRBV29-1 and TRBJ1-4, is SAVISQKPSRDICQRGTSLTIQCQVDSQVTMMFWYRQQPGQSLTLIATANQGSEATYESGFVIDKFPISRPNLTFSTLTVSNMSPEDSSIYLCSGRGGMLNEKLFFGSGTQLSVL.

The chain joins TRBV5-1 to TRBJ1-2; the D gene is possibly TRBD1 (6 bases). The germline gives CDR1 SGHRS, CDR2 YFSETQ. The V gene lost 2 bases and the J gene lost 5 bases, with 22 bases spanning the gap. The CDR3 has 17 residues. The chain's CDR3 is CASSLSGQGFYGYGYTF. CDR3 nucleotides: TGCGCCAGCAGCTTATCCGGCCAGGGGTTTTACGGATATGGCTACACCTTC. Together with reference TRBV5-1 and TRBJ1-2, the CDR3 gives the full variable domain: KAGVTQTPRYLIKTRGQQVTLSCSPISGHRSVSWYQQTPGQGLQFLFEYFSETQRNKGNFPGRFSGRQFSNSRSEMNVSTLELGDSALYLCASSLSGQGFYGYGYTFGSGTRLTVV.

The J gene is TRBJ2-5, the V gene TRBV28; 9 bases are shared with TRBD2. CDR3 size: 14 residues. Per germline, CDR1 MDHEN and CDR2 SYDVKM. With V trimmed by 4 bases and J by 4 bases, 4 bases remained unmatched. This CDR3 reads CASSSRGGAETQYF. CDR3 nucleotides: TGTGCCAGCAGTTCTCGCGGGGGGGCAGAGACCCAGTACTTC.

This clone was seen more than once but under ten times. V usage is TRBV6-2 or TRBV6-3 and J usage is TRBJ2-7; D remains unclear. Germline V gives CDR1 MNHEY, CDR2 SVGEGT. V gave up 0 bases and J gave up 0 bases, with 15 bases separating them. The CDR3 has 17 amino acids. CDR3 loop: CASSYSGRQTSSYEQYV. CDR3 nucleotide sequence: TGTGCCAGCAGTTACTCGGGCAGGCAAACCAGCTCCTACGAGCAGTACGTC.

DNA of the CDR3: TGTGCCAGCAGCTTGAGGGTCGTGTCGGGGGGCTACACCTTC. This codes for CASSLRVVSGGYTF. The chain recombines TRBV5-5 with TRBJ1-2; D gene ambiguous. Per germline, CDR1 SGHKS and CDR2 YYEKEE (reference sequence). There are 14 residues in the CDR3. The V and J ends lost 1 base and 8 bases respectively, with 15 bases between them.

This clone was found once. The rearrangement links TRBV6-2 or TRBV6-3 to TRBJ2-5, with TRBD2 matching 9 bases. CDR3 size: 14 residues. In germline, CDR1 is MNHEY, CDR2 SVGEGT. With V trimmed by 2 bases and J by 6 bases, 4 bases remained unmatched. The CDR3 DNA follows: TGTGCCAGCAGTTACGGCGGGGGGGCGCAGACCCAGTACTTC. Protein sequence: CASSYGGGAQTQYF.

The rearrangement links TRBV18 to TRBJ2-2; no clear D. The CDR3 extends over 17 amino acids. The ends were cut back, 3 bases at V and 2 bases at J, with 16 bases in the middle. Looked up from germline, CDR1 is KGHSH and CDR2 is LQKENI. The CDR3 DNA follows: TGTGCCAGCTCACCTTGGCTATCGACGAGTAACACCGGGGAGCTGTTTTTT. This translates into CASSPWLSTSNTGELFF.

This clone was seen a few times. CDR3 nucleotides: TGCGCCAGCAGCCAATTCGGCCTGAGGGAAAAACTGTTTTTT. This encodes CASSQFGLREKLFF. J is TRBJ1-4 and V is TRBV4-1; no clear D. Trimming removed 2 bases from V and 8 bases from J, with 12 bases in between. Germline loops: CDR1 MGHRA, CDR2 YSYEKL. This CDR3 is 14 amino acids long.

The genes are TRBV6-6 and TRBJ1-2, with D possibly being TRBD1 (5 bases). The germline CDR1 and CDR2 sequences are MNHNY and SVGAGI (reference sequence). This CDR3 spans 14 amino acids. With 2 bases removed from V and 0 bases from J, the gap between germline ends came to 7 bases. The chain's CDR3 is CASSYRGTNYGYTF. CDR3 sequence (DNA): TGTGCCAGCAGTTACAGGGGTACTAACTATGGCTACACCTTC.

This clone has a single count. This rearrangement joins TRBV12-5 to TRBJ2-3; D not certain. This CDR3 spans 14 amino acids. The germline V and J ends were trimmed by 5 bases and 0 bases, with 9 bases remaining between them. Looked up from germline, CDR1 is LGHNT and CDR2 is FRNRAP. CDR3 sequence: CASGPSMSTDTQYF. The CDR3 coding sequence is TGTGCTAGTGGTCCCTCAATGAGCACAGATACGCAGTATTTT. Using reference TRBV12-5 and TRBJ2-3 for the parts outside the CDR3, the full variable domain is DARVTQTPRHKVTEMGQEVTMRCQPILGHNTVFWYRQTMMQGLELLAYFRNRAPLDDSGMPKDRFSAEMPDATLATLKIQPSEPRDSAVYFCASGPSMSTDTQYFGPGTRLTVL.

V usage is TRBV6-5 and J usage is TRBJ1-5; unclear D gene. Trimming took off 7 bases at V and 0 bases at J, with 13 bases between the two ends. Germline V gives CDR1 MNHEY, CDR2 SVGAGI. The CDR3 contains 15 residues. The CDR3 region is CASTSTIPSNQPQHF. In nucleotides, the CDR3 is TGTGCCAGCACTAGCACGATACCTAGCAATCAGCCCCAGCATTTT.

The CDR3 coding sequence is TGCGCCAGCAGCCAAGTGGGGGCAGGGGGGAACAATGAGCAGTTCTTC. Protein product: CASSQVGAGGNNEQFF. This chain connects TRBV4-3 to TRBJ2-1, with TRBD1 as a possible D gene (7 bases). The CDR3 has 16 residues. Between the trimmed V and J ends, which lost 1 base and 5 bases, there was a span of 15 bases. Germline V gene lookup returns CDR1 LGHNA and CDR2 YSLEER.

This rearrangement joins TRBV27 to TRBJ2-3, with no clear D. The CDR3 has 14 amino acids. From germline, CDR1 is MNHEY and CDR2 SMNVEV (reference sequence). V was trimmed by 4 bases and J by 4 bases, leaving 12 bases between them. The CDR3, as DNA: TGTGCCAGCAGTTCTCGGGTTTTGGCAGATACGCAGTATTTT. The encoded protein is CASSSRVLADTQYF.

The CDR3: CASAGPTNEKLFF. The CDR3 DNA reads TGCGCCAGCGCGGGGCCTACTAATGAAAAACTGTTTTTT. The V gene is TRBV10-2, the J gene TRBJ1-4; D possibly corresponds to TRBD1 (5 bases). Trimming stripped 8 bases from V and 2 bases from J, with 9 bases between. This CDR3 comprises 13 residues. Germline values: CDR1 WSHSY, CDR2 SAAADI.

V and J are TRBV4-1 and TRBJ1-5; TRBD1 might be the D (6 bases). This CDR3 is built from 15 residues. Per germline, CDR1 MGHRA and CDR2 YSYEKL. The V end was cut by 3 bases, the J end by 2 bases, with 11 bases between. CDR3 protein: CASSQSGVGNQPQHF. The CDR3, as DNA: TGCGCCAGCAGCCAGTCAGGGGTTGGCAATCAGCCCCAGCATTTT.

This chain uses TRBV18 with TRBJ1-2; TRBD1 is a possible D gene (6 bases). V gave up 2 bases and J gave up 6 bases, with 13 bases separating them. Germline loops: CDR1 KGHSH, CDR2 LQKENI. The CDR3 totals 14 residues. The CDR3 is CASSPVQGRDGYTF. The CDR3, as DNA: TGTGCCAGCTCACCAGTACAGGGAAGGGATGGCTACACCTTC.